Each of the 11 T cell receptor beta chains below was sequenced from the same sample in a study of T cells in Graves' hyperthyroidism and ophthalmopathy. Researchers took RNA transcripts and amplified the TCR beta CDR3 regions from them. HTBI primers were used for first-round RT-PCR of the TCR CDR3. TCRdb re-called the multiplex PCR reads through MiXCR, storing one row per CDR3 protein. The profile shows about 550,000 distinct CDR3 sequences, around 20% of them singletons. The sample comprised blood. The receptors derive from a man aged 18 to 30 with Graves' hyperthyroidism.

This clonotype was seen at least ten times. The chain couples TRBV11-2 to TRBJ1-1; no definite D call. V shed 3 bases and J shed 4 bases, with 12 bases lying between them. Germline V lookup: CDR1 SGHAT, CDR2 FQNNGV. CDR3 length: 14 residues. The CDR3 loop is CASSFLVPRTEAFF. The DNA for the CDR3 is TGTGCCAGCAGCTTCCTCGTCCCACGCACTGAAGCTTTCTTT.

The CDR3 reads CASSAQVYTEAFF. The CDR3 nucleotides read TGTGCCAGCAGCGCCCAGGTGTACACTGAAGCTTTCTTT. The rearrangement uses TRBV3-1 and TRBJ1-1; D uncertain. Germline V gives CDR1 LGHDT, CDR2 YNNKEL (reference sequence). There are 13 residues in the CDR3. V dropped 5 bases and J dropped 3 bases, with 10 bases sitting between them.

As concerns this clonotype: A read error may explain this, as a much larger clone is one base away. V usage is TRBV7-9 and J usage is TRBJ2-7; D possibly corresponds to TRBD2 (6 bases). The CDR3 covers 12 residues. Germline V CDR1 and CDR2: SEHNR, FQNEAQ (reference sequence). Here the CDR3 reads CAGSLGAGREYF. Written as DNA, the CDR3 is TGTGCCGGCAGCTTAGGTGCGGGGCGCGAGTACTTC.

This clonotype was counted ten times or more. An end of the junction differs from the germline gene, which may be a read error. The V and J genes are TRBV6-1 and TRBJ2-4; D perhaps matches TRBD2 (5 bases). The CDR3 consists of 12 residues. The germline V gene encodes CDR1 MNHNS and CDR2 SASEGT. The CDR3: CAFLAPGNIKYF. The CDR3 nucleotides are TGTGCGTTTTTGGCTCCCGGGAACATTAAGTACTTC.

This clonotype was seen ten or more times. The rearrangement uses TRBV5-6 and TRBJ1-1, with 9 bases aligning to TRBD1. CDR1 and CDR2 (germline): SGHDT, YYEEEE. The CDR3 is 16 amino acids. V gave up 5 bases and J gave up 0 bases; unmatched junction bases: 8. The CDR3 bases are TGTGCCAGCAGTACCGGGACAGGGAACATGAACACTGAAGCTTTCTTT. Protein product: CASSTGTGNMNTEAFF.

Ten or more counts support this clonotype. This chain connects TRBV4-1 to TRBJ2-5, with D possibly TRBD2 on 6 matching bases. The V gene lost 1 base and the J gene lost 5 bases, with 17 bases spanning the gap. CDR3 length: 16 residues. CDR1 MGHRA and CDR2 YSYEKL come from the germline V gene. CDR3 protein: CASSQVLAPGGETQYF. CDR3 sequence (DNA): TGCGCCAGCAGCCAAGTCTTGGCCCCAGGAGGGGAGACCCAGTACTTC.

This clonotype was detected many times. The chain is built from TRBV28 and TRBJ2-7; 7 bases are shared with TRBD1. The CDR3 is 15 amino acids. With 2 bases clipped from V and 2 bases from J, the junction kept 6 bases outside the gene matches. Per the germline V gene, CDR1 is MDHEN and CDR2 is SYDVKM. In nucleotides, the CDR3 is TGTGCCAGCAGTTTACGGACAGGTATTACCTACGAGCAGTACTTC. Its translation is CASSLRTGITYEQYF.

This clonotype appeared a single time. The CDR3 DNA sequence: TGTGCCAGCGGAGGAGCGGGGAGCACAGATACGCAGTATTTT. Translation gives CASGGAGSTDTQYF. J is TRBJ2-3 and V is TRBV5-6, with TRBD2 matching over 7 bases. Germline values: CDR1 SGHDT, CDR2 YYEEEE. CDR3 length: 14 residues. After removal of 7 bases from V and 0 bases from J, the junction contained 5 bases not matched to a gene.

The gene calls are TRBV6-1 and TRBJ1-1, with D uncertain. The germline V and J ends were trimmed by 6 bases and 1 base, with 12 bases remaining between them. CDR3 length equals 14 residues. Germline V gives CDR1 MNHNS, CDR2 SASEGT. The CDR3 DNA is TGTGCCAGCAGCAACATACAGCAGAACACTGAAGCTTTCTTT. Its protein product is CASSNIQQNTEAFF.

This clonotype was found many times. The gene calls are TRBV7-9 and TRBJ2-2; no clear D. The CDR3 runs 13 residues. Looked up from germline, CDR1 is SEHNR and CDR2 is FQNEAQ (reference sequence). With 11 bases removed from V and 2 bases from J, the gap between germline ends came to 12 bases. The chain's CDR3 is CAGKGSNTGELFF. CDR3 nucleotides: TGTGCCGGCAAGGGATCAAACACCGGGGAGCTGTTTTTT.

Ten or more counts support this clonotype. The DNA of the CDR3 is TGTGCCGGGGAACTAGACCTGAACACCGGGGAGCTGTTTTTT. Protein sequence: CAGELDLNTGELFF. V and J are TRBV6-5 and TRBJ2-2; weak D call: TRBD2 (5 bases). The V gene lost 11 bases and the J gene lost 1 base, with 14 bases spanning the gap. Germline V gives CDR1 MNHEY, CDR2 SVGAGI. CDR3 size: 14 residues.